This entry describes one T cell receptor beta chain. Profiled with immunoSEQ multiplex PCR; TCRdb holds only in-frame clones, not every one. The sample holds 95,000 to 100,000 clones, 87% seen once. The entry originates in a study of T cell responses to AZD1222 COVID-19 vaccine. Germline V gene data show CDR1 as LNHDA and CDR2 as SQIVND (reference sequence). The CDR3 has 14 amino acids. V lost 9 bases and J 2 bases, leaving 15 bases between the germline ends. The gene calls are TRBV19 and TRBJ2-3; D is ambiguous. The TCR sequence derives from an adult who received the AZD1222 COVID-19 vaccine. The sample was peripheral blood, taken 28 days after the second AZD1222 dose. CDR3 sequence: CASSDRLFTDTQYF. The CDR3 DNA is TGTGCCAGCTCGGACCGACTCTTCACAGATACGCAGTATTTT.